The 4 T cell receptor beta chains listed next were all sequenced from one sample in a study of blood T cell repertoires in COVID-19. This table comes from immunoSEQ multiplex PCR, and its TCRdb copy is limited to in-frame clones, with some not included. Here the sample spans about 180,000 clones, about 84% being singletons. The specimen sequenced was PBMCs or T cells enriched from blood (not recorded which). The source of these receptors is a woman younger than 45 who had recovered from COVID-19.

The chain uses TRBV24-1 and TRBJ1-1; tentative D call: TRBD1 (5 bases). V was clipped by 5 bases and J by 2 bases, with 8 bases between them. The germline gives CDR1 KGHDR, CDR2 SFDVKD. CDR3 size: 13 residues. The CDR3, as DNA: TGTGCCACCAGTGGGGGACTTAACACTGAAGCTTTCTTT. It translates to CATSGGLNTEAFF.

The V call is TRBV3-1 (or the pseudogene TRBV3-2), the J call TRBJ2-2; 10 positions agree with TRBD1. There are 17 residues in the CDR3. Trimming took 1 base from V and 2 from J; bases not matched to a gene: 4. Germline CDR1 is LGHDT and CDR2 is YNNKEL (reference sequence). DNA for the CDR3: TGTGCCAGCAGCCAAGGCAGGACAGGGGGAAACACCGGGGAGCTGTTTTTT. This encodes CASSQGRTGGNTGELFF.

This chain joins TRBV18 and TRBJ1-6, with D maybe TRBD1 (5 bases). The germline V gene has CDR1 KGHSH and CDR2 LQKENI. Trimming pared 3 bases from V and 7 bases from J, leaving 10 bases between. The CDR3 consists of 14 residues. DNA of the CDR3: TGTGCCAGCTCACCGACAGCGACCAATTCACCCCTCCACTTT. This encodes CASSPTATNSPLHF.

The chain combines TRBV24-1 with TRBJ2-2, with a weak D call TRBD1 (5 bases). This CDR3 comprises 12 residues. Germline V gene data show CDR1 as KGHDR and CDR2 as SFDVKD. Deletions cut 7 bases from V and 4 bases from J, with 6 bases between. The CDR3 here is CATSDSTGELFF. The CDR3 DNA is TGTGCCACCAGCGACAGCACCGGGGAGCTGTTTTTT.